Each of the 10 T cell receptor beta chains below was sequenced from the same sample in a study of OX40 agonist ivuxolimab in advanced cancers. Profiling relied on immunoSEQ multiplex PCR, and the TCRdb table lists in-frame clones only, not all of them. The table includes 70,000 to 95,000 clones, 70% to 90% detected once. This sample comprised CD4+ or CD8+ T cells sorted from blood, obtained in a trial of the OX40 agonist ivuxolimab. These receptors were obtained from an adult with an advanced solid tumor such as melanoma, head and neck, liver or kidney cancer.

The chain links TRBV9 to TRBJ2-7; D perhaps matches TRBD2 (5 bases). This CDR3 has 14 residues. Germline V CDR1 and CDR2: SGDLS, YYNGEE. V gave up 0 bases and J gave up 2 bases, with 9 bases separating them. The CDR3 loop is CASSVEGGPYEQYF. The DNA of the CDR3 is TGTGCCAGCAGCGTAGAGGGCGGGCCCTACGAGCAGTACTTC.

The chain combines TRBV27 with TRBJ1-5, with a weak D call TRBD1 (5 bases). Germline loops: CDR1 MNHEY, CDR2 SMNVEV (reference sequence). Trimming removed 4 bases from V and 6 bases from J, with 13 bases in between. The CDR3 spans 14 residues. The CDR3 is CASSSLRGTQPQHF. DNA for the CDR3: TGTGCCAGCAGTTCCCTCAGAGGGACTCAGCCCCAGCATTTT.

The chain joins TRBV30 to TRBJ2-3, with 14 bases fitting TRBD2. This CDR3 has 16 residues. Germline loops: CDR1 GTSNPN, CDR2 SVGIG (reference sequence). After removal of 0 bases from V and 5 bases from J, the junction contained 4 bases not matched to a gene. In DNA form, the CDR3 reads TGTGCCTGGAGTGTGACTAGCGGGAGGGCCCTAGATACGCAGTATTTT. Its translation: CAWSVTSGRALDTQYF.

The rearrangement joins TRBV5-4 to TRBJ2-2; 10 bases fit TRBD2. This CDR3 contains 16 residues. The trim removed 5 bases at V and 1 base at J, leaving 5 bases unmatched. Germline CDR1 is SGHNT and CDR2 is YYREEE (reference sequence). The CDR3 bases are TGTGCCAGCAGGACTGGACTAGCGGAGAACACCGGGGAGCTGTTTTTT. It yields the protein CASRTGLAENTGELFF.

The gene calls are TRBV30 and TRBJ2-1, with TRBD2 identical over 11 bases. The germline V gene encodes CDR1 GTSNPN and CDR2 SVGIG (reference sequence). The CDR3 has 16 amino acids. V lost 4 bases and J lost 5; bases outside the gene matches: 10. CDR3 protein: CAWIPGQGLADNEQFF. Here the CDR3 DNA reads TGTGCCTGGATCCCCGGACAGGGACTAGCGGACAATGAGCAGTTCTTC.

This sequence joins TRBV30 and TRBJ1-3, with unresolved D. This CDR3 region has 16 residues. The V end lost 2 bases, the J end lost 0 bases, and 14 bases lay between the germline ends. Germline V lookup: CDR1 GTSNPN, CDR2 SVGIG (reference sequence). CDR3 in amino acids: CAWSRAAGPSGNTIYF. CDR3 DNA: TGTGCCTGGAGTCGAGCGGCGGGTCCCTCTGGAAACACCATATATTTT. The variable domain in full, completed from reference TRBV30 and TRBJ1-3, reads SQTIHQWPATLVQPVGSPLSLECTVEGTSNPNLYWYRQAAGRGLQLLFYSVGIGQISSEVPQNLSASRPQDRQFILSSKKLLLSDSGFYLCAWSRAAGPSGNTIYFGEGSWLTVV.

The chain couples TRBV28 to TRBJ2-5; D might be TRBD1 or TRBD2, each matching 5 bases. Trimming stripped 1 base from V and 5 bases from J, with 11 bases between. Per germline, CDR1 MDHEN and CDR2 SYDVKM. This CDR3 comprises 14 residues. DNA for the CDR3: TGTGCCAGCAGTTTATCGGGGACGCGGGAGACCCAGTACTTC. Its protein is CASSLSGTRETQYF. The full variable domain, with the rest looked up from reference TRBV28 and TRBJ2-5, is DVKVTQSSRYLVKRTGEKVFLECVQDMDHENMFWYRQDPGLGLRLIYFSYDVKMKEKGDIPEGYSVSREKKERFSLILESASTNQTSMYLCASSLSGTRETQYFGPGTRLLVL.

The DNA of the CDR3 is TGTGCCAGCAGCCCGGACGGCCTAATCGGAACCGGGGAGCTGTTTTTT. Translating it yields CASSPDGLIGTGELFF. The chain combines TRBV7-3 with TRBJ2-2; D not resolved. In germline, CDR1 is SGHTA, CDR2 FQGTGA. V was cut by 5 bases and J by 5 bases, with 18 bases left in between. The CDR3 spans 16 residues. Looking up the rest from reference TRBV7-3 and TRBJ2-2 gives the full variable domain: GAGVSQTPSNKVTEKGKYVELRCDPISGHTALYWYRQSLGQGPEFLIYFQGTGAADDSGLPNDRFFAVRPEGSVSTLKIQRTERGDSAVYLCASSPDGLIGTGELFFGEGSRLTVL.

J is TRBJ2-1 and V is TRBV7-8, with 14 positions matching TRBD2. This CDR3 contains 20 residues. Germline assignment: CDR1 SGHVS and CDR2 FQNEAQ. Unmatched junction bases numbered 18, after V lost 2 bases and J lost 9 bases. CDR3 sequence: CASSLPGTSGRSAGGAEQFF. CDR3 sequence (DNA): TGTGCCAGCAGCTTACCGGGGACTAGCGGGAGATCGGCAGGCGGGGCTGAGCAGTTCTTC.

The chain uses TRBV11-3 and TRBJ2-5, with D maybe TRBD1 (6 bases). The germline V gene encodes CDR1 SGHNT and CDR2 YENEEA. The V end was cut by 1 base, the J end by 2 bases, with 14 bases between. The CDR3 extends over 16 amino acids. CDR3 amino acids: CASSLGLTGQQETQYF. CDR3 DNA: TGTGCCAGCAGCTTAGGATTGACGGGACAACAAGAGACCCAGTACTTC. Variable domain in full (rest from reference TRBV11-3 and TRBJ2-5): EAGVVQSPRYKIIEKKQPVAFWCNPISGHNTLYWYLQNLGQGPELLIRYENEEAVDDSQLPKDRFSAERLKGVDSTLKIQPAELGDSAVYLCASSLGLTGQQETQYFGPGTRLLVL.